These 20 T cell receptor beta chains were all obtained from the same sample, sequenced in a study of blood T cell repertoires in COVID-19. Sequencing used immunoSEQ multiplex PCR; TCRdb keeps in-frame clones, though not all of them. The sample consists of around 85,000 clones, 90% of them appearing once. The specimen sequenced was peripheral blood. These TCRs come from a woman aged 80 or over with active or convalescent COVID-19.

The chain employs TRBV6-1 and TRBJ2-1; D may be TRBD2 (6 bases). V gave up 1 base and J gave up 4 bases, with 14 bases separating them. The CDR3 totals 16 residues. The germline CDR1 and CDR2 sequences are MNHNS and SASEGT. CDR3: CASSEGPTGVYNEQFF. In DNA, the CDR3 is TGTGCCAGCAGTGAAGGGCCGACGGGAGTGTACAATGAGCAGTTCTTC.

This clone occurred a few times. The V call is TRBV28, the J call TRBJ1-2; the match to TRBD1 covers 7 bases. Germline loops: CDR1 MDHEN, CDR2 SYDVKM. The CDR3 spans 15 residues. Losses at the gene ends were 3 bases for V and 4 bases for J; bases not matched to a gene: 8. For the CDR3, the DNA is TGTGCCAGCAGTTTGACCTCGGGACAGCTCTATGGCTACACCTTC. Amino acid sequence: CASSLTSGQLYGYTF.

This chain joins TRBV5-4 and TRBJ2-1, with 9 bases lining up with TRBD2. V trimming: 3 bases; J trimming: 1 base; junction bases outside the gene matches: 8. The CDR3 has 17 amino acids. Germline CDR1 reads SGHNT; CDR2 reads YYREEE (reference sequence). In nucleotides, the CDR3 is TGTGCCAGCAGCTCGGGAGGGACTAGCCTTTCCTACAATGAGCAGTTCTTC. This encodes CASSSGGTSLSYNEQFF.

The chain combines TRBV29-1 with TRBJ1-4, with D tentatively TRBD1 (5 bases). V lost 0 bases, J lost 8 bases, and 13 bases lay in between. Germline assignment: CDR1 SQVTM and CDR2 ANQGSEA. The CDR3 length is 14 residues. CDR3 nucleotides: TGCAGCGTTGAAGATTGGCGGGGCGGGGAAAAACTGTTTTTT. Protein product: CSVEDWRGGEKLFF.

The chain carries TRBV19 and TRBJ1-2; D is ambiguous. Trimming left V 3 bases short and J 4 bases short, with 18 bases between. The CDR3 has 16 residues. In germline, CDR1 is LNHDA, CDR2 SQIVND (reference sequence). The CDR3 coding sequence is TGTGCCAGTAGTATTGGTGAGGTATCCGGGTCCTATGGCTACACCTTC. This translates into CASSIGEVSGSYGYTF.

J is TRBJ1-1 and V is TRBV21-1. TRBV21-1 is flagged as a pseudogene. The CDR3 length is 17 residues. CDR3 residues: CASSRPVGGAGNTEAFF. The CDR3 DNA reads TGTGCCAGCAGCCGCCCCGTGGGGGGGGCCGGGAACACTGAAGCTTTCTTT.

The table lists this clone with a few counts. The J gene is TRBJ2-7, the V gene TRBV29-1; TRBD1 aligns across 9 bases. Germline-derived CDR1 and CDR2 are SQVTM and ANQGSEA. The junction had 16 bases not matched to a gene; V was cut back by 5 bases and J by 2 bases. The CDR3 runs 17 residues. The CDR3 here is CSVQVGQGRWAAYEQYF. Here the CDR3 DNA reads TGCAGCGTTCAAGTCGGACAGGGGAGGTGGGCGGCCTACGAGCAGTACTTC.

V and J are TRBV9 and TRBJ2-1; 7 bases line up with TRBD2. Trimming took 0 bases from V and 8 from J; bases not matched to a gene: 14. This CDR3 has 17 residues. Germline CDR1 SGDLS, CDR2 YYNGEE. The CDR3 bases are TGTGCCAGCAGCGTAGGGCTAGCGGAGCCCTCGGACTATGAGCAGTTCTTC. Its translation: CASSVGLAEPSDYEQFF.

This clone has just one count. This sequence joins TRBV9 and TRBJ2-3; the D gene is possibly TRBD1 (6 bases). V dropped 0 bases and J dropped 2 bases, with 10 bases sitting between them. The germline V gene has CDR1 SGDLS and CDR2 YYNGEE. CDR3 length: 15 residues. The DNA for the CDR3 is TGTGCCAGCAGCGTAGTGGGGGCGAACACAGATACGCAGTATTTT. Its protein is CASSVVGANTDTQYF.

V and J are TRBV5-4 and TRBJ2-7; 11 nucleotides align to TRBD2. Per germline, CDR1 SGHNT and CDR2 YYREEE (reference sequence). CDR3 size: 14 residues. The ends lost 4 bases at V and 3 bases at J; junction bases unmatched: 3. The CDR3 nucleotides read TGTGCCAGCAGCGCAACTAGCGGGAGCTACGAGCAGTACTTC. Protein sequence: CASSATSGSYEQYF.

The CDR3 here is CASSLVTSGITQYF. The CDR3 nucleotides are TGTGCCAGCAGCTTGGTCACTAGCGGGATCACGCAGTATTTT. The chain has TRBV5-8 and TRBJ2-3, with 10 bases aligning to TRBD2. This CDR3 spans 14 amino acids. The trim removed 0 bases at V and 9 bases at J, leaving 4 bases unmatched. CDR1 SGHTS and CDR2 YDEGEE come from the germline V gene.

The rearrangement joins TRBV5-1 to TRBJ1-2; no definite D call. CDR3 length: 18 amino acids. The germline gives CDR1 SGHRS, CDR2 YFSETQ. V was cut by 0 bases and J by 1 base, with 19 bases left in between. CDR3 residues: CASSLANSLLINNYGYTF. As DNA, the CDR3 is TGCGCCAGCAGCTTGGCCAACAGTCTATTAATTAATAACTATGGCTACACCTTC.

The chain links TRBV6-5 to TRBJ1-5; D uncertain. The CDR3 consists of 13 residues. Germline V lookup: CDR1 MNHEY, CDR2 SVGAGI. V was pared by 5 bases and J by 4 bases, with 9 bases between. CDR3 sequence reads: CASSSFRNQPQHF. CDR3 in DNA: TGTGCCAGCAGTAGTTTTCGGAATCAGCCCCAGCATTTT.

The CDR3 loop reads CASSQGGAGDAYNEQFF. CDR3 sequence (DNA): TGCGCCAGCAGCCAAGGGGGAGCGGGAGACGCCTACAATGAGCAGTTCTTC. The V call is TRBV4-1, the J call TRBJ2-1; 8 bases align to TRBD2. Germline V CDR1 and CDR2: MGHRA, YSYEKL. With 1 base clipped from V and 2 bases from J, the junction kept 7 bases outside the gene matches. There are 17 residues in the CDR3.

This chain joins TRBV24-1 and TRBJ2-1, with TRBD1 matching 8 bases. Germline CDR1 is KGHDR and CDR2 is SFDVKD. This CDR3 has 16 residues. The ends lost 3 bases at V and 0 bases at J; junction bases unmatched: 3. For the CDR3, the DNA is TGTGCCACCAGTGATGTAACAGGGGGCTCCTACAATGAGCAGTTCTTC. Amino acid sequence: CATSDVTGGSYNEQFF.

This clone has just one count. CDR3 region: CASRESGQKYGYTF. CDR3 coding DNA: TGTGCCAGCAGAGAGTCCGGACAGAAGTATGGCTACACCTTC. This chain joins TRBV6-5 and TRBJ1-2; TRBD1 might be the D (6 bases). The CDR3 loop spans 14 amino acids. V was cut by 6 bases and J by 5 bases, with 16 bases left in between. Germline CDR1 MNHEY, CDR2 SVGAGI.

The chain employs TRBV24-1 and TRBJ1-1; tentative D call: TRBD1 (6 bases). Trimming cost V 7 bases and J 1 base, with 6 bases left between them. Looked up from germline, CDR1 is KGHDR and CDR2 is SFDVKD. The CDR3 is 12 amino acids. The DNA of the CDR3 is TGTGCCACCAGGGGACAGAACACTGAAGCTTTCTTT. Residues: CATRGQNTEAFF.

This chain links TRBV7-8 with TRBJ1-3; maybe TRBD1 (5 bases). The CDR3 is made up of 15 amino acids. The V and J ends lost 3 bases and 0 bases respectively, with 9 bases between them. CDR1 and CDR2 (germline): SGHVS, FQNEAQ. In DNA form, the CDR3 reads TGTGCCAGCAGCTTGCAGGGCCGCTCTGGAAACACCATATATTTT. Its translation: CASSLQGRSGNTIYF.

The chain recombines TRBV7-9 with TRBJ1-5, with TRBD1 as a possible D gene (5 bases). V lost 1 base to trimming and J lost 7 bases, with 11 bases between them. The CDR3 covers 14 residues. In germline, CDR1 is SEHNR, CDR2 FQNEAQ (reference sequence). CDR3 DNA: TGTGCCAGCAGCTTAGAAGGGGTCCTACAGCCCCAGCATTTT. Its translation is CASSLEGVLQPQHF.

This chain joins TRBV5-6 and TRBJ1-6; TRBD1 aligns across 8 bases. The junction had 8 bases not matched to a gene; V was cut back by 2 bases and J by 10 bases. Germline V gene lookup returns CDR1 SGHDT and CDR2 YYEEEE. The CDR3 covers 15 residues. The CDR3 nucleotides are TGTGCCAGCAGCTTTACGACAGGGGTAGGGTCACCCCTCCACTTT. Its translation is CASSFTTGVGSPLHF.